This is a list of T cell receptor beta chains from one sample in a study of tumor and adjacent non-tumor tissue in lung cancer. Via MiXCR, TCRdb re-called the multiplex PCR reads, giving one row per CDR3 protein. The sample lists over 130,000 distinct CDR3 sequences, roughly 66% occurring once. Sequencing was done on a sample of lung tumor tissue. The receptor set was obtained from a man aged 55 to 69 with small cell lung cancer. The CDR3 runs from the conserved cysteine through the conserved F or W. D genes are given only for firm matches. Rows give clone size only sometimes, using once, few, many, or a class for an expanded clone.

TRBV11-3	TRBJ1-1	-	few	CASKSGPGLSTEAFF
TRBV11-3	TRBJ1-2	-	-	CATNPLGRNYRFTF
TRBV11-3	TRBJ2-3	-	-	CASSLWRGVGGADTQYF
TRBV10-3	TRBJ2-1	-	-	CAIQAKGEQFF
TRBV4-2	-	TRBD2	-	CASSPGTSGSSHIQFF
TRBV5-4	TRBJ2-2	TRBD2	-	CANSWGLAGDGELFF
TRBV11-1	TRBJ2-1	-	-	CASSPGFPSYSGTRVPSSYNEHFF
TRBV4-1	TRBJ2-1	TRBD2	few	CASNQTGTSGSFEQFF
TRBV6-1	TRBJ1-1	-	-	CAISEAEAGYINIEAFF
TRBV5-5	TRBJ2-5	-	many	CASSRAGQEETQYF
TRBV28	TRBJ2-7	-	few	CASSPGGSYEQYF
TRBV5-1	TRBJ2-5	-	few	CASSSAGPRETQYF
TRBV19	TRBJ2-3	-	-	CASRASASTDTQYF
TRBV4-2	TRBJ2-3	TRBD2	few	CASSQASGRALSTDTQYF
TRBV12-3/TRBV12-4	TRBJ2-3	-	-	CASSNRGHTDTQYF
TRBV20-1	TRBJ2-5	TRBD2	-	CSARPPGTRAETHYF
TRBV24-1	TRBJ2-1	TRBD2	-	CATSDLSSGRDEQFF
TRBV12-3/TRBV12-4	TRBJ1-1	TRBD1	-	CASSWLTGGAFF
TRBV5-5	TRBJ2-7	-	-	CVSSLEGGYEQYF
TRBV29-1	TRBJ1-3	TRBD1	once	CSVSTGSGNTIYF
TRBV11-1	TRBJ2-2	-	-	CAGSRAGSGELFF
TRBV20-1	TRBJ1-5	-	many	CSGAGSNQPQHF
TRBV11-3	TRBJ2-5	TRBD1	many	CASSPSRTGYETQYF
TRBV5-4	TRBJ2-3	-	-	CASSPPGFSGPTDTQYF
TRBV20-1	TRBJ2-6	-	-	CSARRAGNSGGNVLTF
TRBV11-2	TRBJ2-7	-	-	CASNLCSDPTYEQYF
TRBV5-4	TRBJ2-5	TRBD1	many	CASSRQGVGQETQYF
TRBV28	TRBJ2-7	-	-	CASSLRGSPSYEQYF
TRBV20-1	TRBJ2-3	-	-	CSAKGRIGGRRTDTQYF
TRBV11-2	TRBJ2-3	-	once	CATNSTQGGGTDTQYF
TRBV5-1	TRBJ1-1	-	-	CASSLEGPHTEAFF
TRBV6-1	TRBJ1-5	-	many	CASRRVDQPQHF
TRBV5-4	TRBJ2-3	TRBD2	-	CASSTGLAGSIDTQYF
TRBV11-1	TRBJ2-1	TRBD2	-	CTSNWTSGHNEQFF
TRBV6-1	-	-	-	CASRGQVSSNHPQYF
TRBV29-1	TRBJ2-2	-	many	CGANTGELFF
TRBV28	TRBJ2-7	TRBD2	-	CASSSSLAGVYYEQYF
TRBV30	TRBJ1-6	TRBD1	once	CAWSRTRAGGYSPLHF
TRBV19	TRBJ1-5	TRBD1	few	CASSIAGTGRGNQPQHF
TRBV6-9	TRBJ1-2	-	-	CASRVPGRQIQPIHNDYGYTF
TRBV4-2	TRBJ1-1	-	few	CASSLIGDTEAFF
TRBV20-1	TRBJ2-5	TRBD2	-	CSARTPKAGLVGGSETQYF
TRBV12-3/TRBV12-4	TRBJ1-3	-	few	CASSGQIGNTIYF
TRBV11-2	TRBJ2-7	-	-	CANSLGLTRSTYEQYF
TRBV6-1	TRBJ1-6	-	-	CASRGTGYSPLHF
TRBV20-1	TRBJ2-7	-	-	CSARDRRGGYEQYF
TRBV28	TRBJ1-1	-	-	CASRPPGLHTEAFF
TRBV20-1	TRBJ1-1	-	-	CSTNEMNTEAFF
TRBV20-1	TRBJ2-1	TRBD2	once	CSAGDLFGLAPDEQFF
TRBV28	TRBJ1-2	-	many	CASSYGGDGYTF
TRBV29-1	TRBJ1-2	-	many	CSVRAGSNYGYTF
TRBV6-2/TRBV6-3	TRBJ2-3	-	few	CASSLHGDTQYF